The clone carrying this T cell receptor (beta chain) showed up just once. Its antigen remains unknown. The data derive from a study of post-analysis software for immune sequencing data. Germline V lookup: CDR1 MNHEY, CDR2 SVGEGT. The germline V and J ends were trimmed by 0 bases and 5 bases, with 13 bases remaining between them. CDR3 length equals 15 residues. The study, taken as a whole, reports: Controls had significantly higher normalized Chao1 diversity than multiple sclerosis patients. Comparison of patients with controls showed about 5 TRBV segments more frequent in patients, TRBV5-6, TRBV5-1 and TRBV20-1 among them.

Presence of unique molecular identifiers characterized the TCR beta cDNA libraries. TCRdb processed the PCR reads anew with MiXCR; each CDR3 protein has one entry. Seen here are some 690,000 distinct CDR3 sequences, approximately 59% observed once, and the top ten hold 11%. This sequence was found in a girl between 2 and 10 years old with multiple sclerosis. The material sequenced was blood. The chain links TRBV6-2 or TRBV6-3 to TRBJ1-1; unclear D gene. The CDR3 region is CASSYSGGSKTEAFF. DNA for the CDR3: TGTGCCAGCAGTTACTCTGGAGGATCGAAGACTGAAGCTTTCTTT.